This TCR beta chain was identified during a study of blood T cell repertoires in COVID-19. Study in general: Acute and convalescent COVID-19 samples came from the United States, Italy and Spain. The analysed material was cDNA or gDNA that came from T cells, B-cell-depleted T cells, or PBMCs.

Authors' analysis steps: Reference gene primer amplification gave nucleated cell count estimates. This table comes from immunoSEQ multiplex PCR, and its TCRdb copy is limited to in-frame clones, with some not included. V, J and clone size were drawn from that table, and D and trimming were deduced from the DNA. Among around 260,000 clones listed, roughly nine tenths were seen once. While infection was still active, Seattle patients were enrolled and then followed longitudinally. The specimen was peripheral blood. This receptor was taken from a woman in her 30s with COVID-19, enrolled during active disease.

CDR3 DNA sequence: TGTGCCAGCTCACCCTATGATGAGCAGTTCTTC. This codes for CASSPYDEQFF. The chain links TRBV18 to TRBJ2-1; D unresolved. Germline lookup yields CDR1 KGHSH and CDR2 LQKENI. The CDR3 length is 11 residues. Trimming shortened V by 3 bases and J by 8 bases, and 5 bases separated the two germline ends. The variable domain in full, with the rest retrieved from reference TRBV18 and TRBJ2-1, is NAGVMQNPRHLVRRRGQEARLRCSPMKGHSHVYWYRQLPEEGLKFMVYLQKENIIDESGMPKERFSAEFPKEGPSILRIQQVVRGDSAAYFCASSPYDEQFFGPGTRLTVL.